One sample yielded the 25 T cell receptor beta chains listed below, sequenced in a study of radiotherapy plus CTLA-4 blockade in lung cancer. Sequenced by immunoSEQ multiplex PCR; TCRdb stores in-frame clones only, minus some. The table includes under 65,000 clones, 77% detected once. This sample comprised peripheral blood, obtained from a patient treated with radiotherapy plus ipilimumab. These receptors came from a human donor with non-small cell lung cancer whose response to radiotherapy plus ipilimumab could not be evaluated.

This clone is classed as medium-sized. The chain combines TRBV27 with TRBJ2-2; D uncertain. The CDR3 is 16 amino acids. CDR1 and CDR2 (germline): MNHEY, SMNVEV (reference sequence). Trimming cost V 5 bases and J 6 bases, with 19 bases left between them. The CDR3 bases are TGTGCCAGCAGTCCGCGTCCACCTCCTTACGCCGGGGAGCTGTTTTTT. The encoded protein is CASSPRPPPYAGELFF.

On this clone: Other nucleotide sequences from this sample produce the same CDR3. The chain employs TRBV30 and TRBJ1-2; 8 positions match TRBD1. CDR3 size: 13 residues. Looked up from germline, CDR1 is GTSNPN and CDR2 is SVGIG (reference sequence). V was clipped by 5 bases and J by 4 bases; unmatched bases: 6. The CDR3 spells CAWGRDRPYGYTF. The CDR3 DNA is TGTGCCTGGGGTAGGGACAGGCCCTATGGCTACACCTTC.

The V call is TRBV5-1, the J call TRBJ2-5; 12 bases map to TRBD1. CDR3 length equals 17 residues. The J segment lost 5 bases and the V segment lost 0 bases, leaving 8 bases of the junction unmatched. Germline V gene sequence: CDR1 SGHRS, CDR2 YFSETQ. CDR3 loop: CASSLASGTGGVETQYF. CDR3 DNA sequence: TGCGCCAGCAGCTTGGCTAGTGGGACAGGGGGCGTGGAGACCCAGTACTTC.

This rearrangement joins TRBV4-3 to TRBJ2-3, with D possibly TRBD2 on 5 matching bases. CDR1 LGHNA and CDR2 YSLEER come from the germline V gene. Trimming removed 4 bases at V and 2 bases at J, with 7 bases between. The CDR3 consists of 13 residues. CDR3: CASSRGITDTQYF. The CDR3 region has the DNA TGCGCCAGCAGCCGAGGGATCACAGATACGCAGTATTTT.

The J gene is TRBJ1-1, the V gene TRBV18; possible D gene TRBD1, 6 bases. The germline CDR1 and CDR2 sequences are KGHSH and LQKENI. This CDR3 has 15 amino acids. V lost 3 bases and J 2 bases, leaving 13 bases between the germline ends. The CDR3 loop is CASSPTARGNTEAFF. CDR3 nucleotides: TGTGCCAGCTCACCCACCGCCAGGGGTAACACTGAAGCTTTCTTT.

This chain joins TRBV18 and TRBJ2-5; 9 bases map to TRBD2. This CDR3 is 15 amino acids long. Germline assignment: CDR1 KGHSH and CDR2 LQKENI. Losses at the gene ends were 4 bases for V and 1 base for J; bases not matched to a gene: 4. DNA of the CDR3: TGTGCCAGCTCACAAGCGGGAGGCTTCCAAGAGACCCAGTACTTC. Amino acid sequence: CASSQAGGFQETQYF. The full variable domain, completed using reference TRBV18 and TRBJ2-5, is NAGVMQNPRHLVRRRGQEARLRCSPMKGHSHVYWYRQLPEEGLKFMVYLQKENIIDESGMPKERFSAEFPKEGPSILRIQQVVRGDSAAYFCASSQAGGFQETQYFGPGTRLLVL.

This clone was seen only a few times. The rearrangement joins TRBV28 to TRBJ1-2, with D maybe TRBD1 (6 bases). Germline V gives CDR1 MDHEN, CDR2 SYDVKM. The CDR3 totals 15 residues. The germline V and J ends were trimmed by 6 bases and 8 bases, with 22 bases remaining between them. DNA of the CDR3: TGTGCCAGCAGGCCCTCGGTCGGGACCCAGGGGGGCTACACCTTC. This codes for CASRPSVGTQGGYTF.

V gene TRBV5-1 combines with J gene TRBJ1-1, with D tentatively TRBD1 (6 bases). The germline V gene has CDR1 SGHRS and CDR2 YFSETQ. V was shortened by 2 bases and J by 0 bases, with 20 bases between the two germline ends. CDR3 length equals 18 residues. CDR3 bases: TGCGCCAGCAGCTTAGGGAGAATCGACAGGTTCATGAACACTGAAGCTTTCTTT. This encodes CASSLGRIDRFMNTEAFF.

The rearrangement uses TRBV28 and TRBJ2-7, with TRBD1 as a possible D gene (6 bases). The CDR3 runs to 13 residues. Germline lookup yields CDR1 MDHEN and CDR2 SYDVKM. With 7 bases removed from V and 1 base from J, the gap between germline ends came to 11 bases. In DNA, the CDR3 is TGTGCCAGCACCGGGACATGGTCCTACGAGCAGTACTTC. Translating gives CASTGTWSYEQYF.

This rearrangement joins TRBV6-5 to TRBJ1-5; TRBD1 matches 9 bases. CDR1 and CDR2 (germline): MNHEY, SVGAGI. This CDR3 contains 14 residues. The junction had 6 bases not matched to a gene; V was cut back by 6 bases and J by 6 bases. CDR3 in amino acids: CASSPGTGLQPQHF. CDR3 nucleotides: TGTGCCAGCAGCCCAGGGACAGGGCTTCAGCCCCAGCATTTT.

The chain is built from TRBV2 and TRBJ2-1, with TRBD2 matching over 14 bases. The CDR3 covers 13 residues. Trimming cost V 8 bases and J 12 bases; bases outside gene matches: 6. Germline V gene lookup returns CDR1 SNHLY and CDR2 FYNNEI. The CDR3 region has the DNA TGTGCCAGCGCGACTAGCGGGGGGGCGCGGCAGTTCTTC. Translated, it gives CASATSGGARQFF.

J is TRBJ2-3 and V is TRBV6-5; 7 bases match TRBD2. From germline, CDR1 is MNHEY and CDR2 SVGAGI. Germline trimming cut 2 bases from V and 0 bases from J; bases unmatched to any gene: 5. The CDR3 consists of 16 residues. CDR3 in amino acids: CASSYMLAASTDTQYF. In DNA form, the CDR3 reads TGTGCCAGCAGTTACATGCTAGCGGCTAGCACAGATACGCAGTATTTT.

This chain joins TRBV30 and TRBJ1-2, with a weak D call TRBD1 (6 bases). Germline CDR1 reads GTSNPN; CDR2 reads SVGIG (reference sequence). This CDR3 comprises 17 residues. Trimming pared 0 bases from V and 3 bases from J, leaving 20 bases between. CDR3 DNA sequence: TGTGCCTGGAGTGTGGAGTTGGTCACGGCAGGGGACTATGGCTACACCTTC. This sequence encodes CAWSVELVTAGDYGYTF.

The J gene is TRBJ2-7, the V gene TRBV6-5; 8 nucleotides align to TRBD1. The germline V gene encodes CDR1 MNHEY and CDR2 SVGAGI. Trimming cost V 2 bases and J 0 bases; bases outside gene matches: 3. The CDR3 totals 15 residues. CDR3 DNA: TGTGCCAGCAGTTACCAGGGGGCGATCTCCTACGAGCAGTACTTC. Its translation is CASSYQGAISYEQYF.

This clone was observed a handful of times. The CDR3 DNA sequence: TGTGCCTGGATCACACAGGGCGGCACTGAAGCTTTCTTT. This translates into CAWITQGGTEAFF. The chain joins TRBV30 to TRBJ1-1; possible D gene TRBD1, 6 bases. The CDR3 is 13 residues long. Germline V gene sequence: CDR1 GTSNPN, CDR2 SVGIG (reference sequence). Trimming left V 4 bases short and J 4 bases short, with 13 bases between.

V is TRBV11-3 and J is TRBJ2-5; 7 bases line up with TRBD2. V was pared by 3 bases and J by 4 bases, with 2 bases of the junction left unmatched. The germline CDR1 and CDR2 sequences are SGHNT and YENEEA. The CDR3 runs to 13 residues. In DNA form, the CDR3 reads TGTGCCAGCAGCTTCCAGCGGGGAGAGACCCAGTACTTC. Its protein product is CASSFQRGETQYF.

J is TRBJ2-7 and V is TRBV7-7; TRBD1 matches at 9 bases. The ends lost 3 bases at V and 4 bases at J; junction bases unmatched: 4. Looked up from germline, CDR1 is SSHAT and CDR2 is FNYEAQ (reference sequence). The CDR3 has 14 residues. DNA for the CDR3: TGTGCCAGCAGCTTGGTACAGGGGGCTTACGAGCAGTACTTC. Protein: CASSLVQGAYEQYF.

The chain couples TRBV5-1 to TRBJ2-5; TRBD2 agrees at 7 bases. This CDR3 is 16 amino acids long. The germline gives CDR1 SGHRS, CDR2 YFSETQ. With 4 bases clipped from V and 0 bases from J, the junction kept 9 bases outside the gene matches. The CDR3 DNA reads TGCGCCAGCAGCGCAGAACTAGCGAGGTACCAAGAGACCCAGTACTTC. Protein product: CASSAELARYQETQYF.

This chain uses TRBV27 with TRBJ2-3; 10 positions agree with TRBD2. This CDR3 region has 17 residues. In germline, CDR1 is MNHEY, CDR2 SMNVEV (reference sequence). The V and J ends lost 6 bases and 0 bases, in that order; junction bases with no gene match: 9. As DNA, the CDR3 is TGTGCCAGCAGCGGGACTAGCGTACGATCTAGCACAGATACGCAGTATTTT. Its protein is CASSGTSVRSSTDTQYF.

This chain joins TRBV2 and TRBJ1-6; 8 positions agree with TRBD1. CDR1 SNHLY and CDR2 FYNNEI come from the germline V gene. CDR3 length: 15 amino acids. With V trimmed by 1 base and J by 7 bases, 3 bases remained unmatched. CDR3 nucleotide sequence: TGTGCCAGCAGTGAAGGGACAGGGCGGAATTCACCCCTCCACTTT. Translated: CASSEGTGRNSPLHF.

CDR3 sequence reads: CASSESTGDHYSNQPQHF. CDR3 bases: TGTGCCAGCAGTGAAAGCACAGGGGACCATTATAGCAATCAGCCCCAGCATTTT. The chain recombines TRBV6-1 with TRBJ1-5; 7 bases agree with TRBD1. The germline V gene encodes CDR1 MNHNS and CDR2 SASEGT. The CDR3 is 18 residues long. J was trimmed by 0 bases and V by 2 bases; bases with no gene match: 10.

The V call is TRBV28, the J call TRBJ2-3; a weak D match, TRBD1 (6 bases). Per the germline V gene, CDR1 is MDHEN and CDR2 is SYDVKM. CDR3 length equals 16 residues. Trimming cost V 5 bases and J 2 bases, with 17 bases left between them. Here the CDR3 reads CASSHPGQGSTDTQYF. DNA of the CDR3: TGTGCCAGCAGTCACCCCGGGCAGGGGTCCACAGATACGCAGTATTTT.

This clone was seen more than once but under ten times. This chain links TRBV14 with TRBJ1-1; D gene unclear. Trimming removed 1 base from V and 6 bases from J, with 9 bases in between. In germline, CDR1 is SGHDN, CDR2 FVKESK. CDR3 length: 13 amino acids. CDR3 protein: CASSQAYGAEAFF. The CDR3 DNA is TGTGCCAGCAGCCAAGCTTACGGGGCTGAAGCTTTCTTT.

The J gene is TRBJ1-5, the V gene TRBV2; tentatively, D is TRBD1 (5 bases). The CDR3 consists of 13 residues. Germline V gene sequence: CDR1 SNHLY, CDR2 FYNNEI. Trimming removed 6 bases at V and 1 base at J, with 7 bases between. CDR3 loop: CASRQDSNQPQHF. Written as DNA, the CDR3 is TGTGCCAGCAGACAGGACAGCAATCAGCCCCAGCATTTT.

This clone has just one count. This chain joins TRBV18 and TRBJ2-7; unclear D gene. The CDR3 totals 12 residues. V lost 6 bases to trimming and J lost 4 bases, with 10 bases between them. CDR1 KGHSH and CDR2 LQKENI come from the germline V gene. CDR3 sequence (DNA): TGTGCCAGCTCCCCGTTTAATTACGAGCAGTACTTC. Residues: CASSPFNYEQYF.